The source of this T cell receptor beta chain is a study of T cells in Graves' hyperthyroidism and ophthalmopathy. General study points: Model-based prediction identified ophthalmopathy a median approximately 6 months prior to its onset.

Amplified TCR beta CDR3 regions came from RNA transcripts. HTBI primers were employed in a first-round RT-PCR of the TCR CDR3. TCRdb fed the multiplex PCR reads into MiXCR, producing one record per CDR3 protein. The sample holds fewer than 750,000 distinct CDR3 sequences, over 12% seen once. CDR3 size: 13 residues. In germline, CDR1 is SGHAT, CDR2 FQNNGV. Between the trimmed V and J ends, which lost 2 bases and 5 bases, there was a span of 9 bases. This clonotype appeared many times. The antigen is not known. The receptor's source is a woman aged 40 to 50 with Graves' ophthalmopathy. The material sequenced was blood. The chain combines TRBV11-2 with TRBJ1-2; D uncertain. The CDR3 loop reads CASSLPGAYGYTF. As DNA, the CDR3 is TGTGCCAGCAGCTTACCAGGCGCGTATGGCTACACCTTC.